This paragraph reports one T cell receptor (beta chain). This clonotype was seen once. Its antigen remains unidentified. The input lacks base qualities; no much larger clone sits a single base away. A single read is weak support. The sample comes from a study of T cells in Graves' hyperthyroidism and ophthalmopathy (dated by TCRdb to between 2017 and 2020). Study-level background: Peripheral blood samples were taken at initial diagnosis, before any treatment was given. TCR V-J signatures able to tell the groups apart were searched for in a discovery cohort of some 100 patients, of whom fewer than 45 had Graves' ophthalmopathy and some 60 had stable Graves' hyperthyroidism. Prospective prediction of ophthalmopathy was tested in an independent validation cohort of 18 hyperthyroidism patients and 17 patients who later progressed to ophthalmopathy. The 95 to 100 discovery patients were divided at random into training and test sets in a 7:3 ratio. In about six Graves' hyperthyroidism patients, the study also compared T-cell repertoires from thyroid tissue with T-cell repertoires from blood. After blood sampling, hyperthyroidism patients were treated with methimazole at a starting dose of 30 mg daily, and ophthalmopathy patients were treated with high-dose intravenous methylprednisolone. TCR Vbeta CDR3 sequencing of approximately 140 peripheral blood samples (more than 40 ophthalmopathy, approximately 80 hyperthyroidism and roughly 17 progressor patients) is reported in the paper.

The TCR beta CDR3 regions were amplified from RNA transcripts. The first round of RT-PCR for the TCR CDR3 was performed with the HTBI primer set and the Qiagen OneStep RT-PCR kit. A second multiplex PCR round built the libraries, followed by size selection and purification. Paired-end sequencing of the libraries was performed with 100 bp reads on an Illumina HiSeq2000. In the original analysis: SOAPnuke was used to process the raw data, removing reads that contained adapters or uncalled bases, had a mean Phred below 15, or lacked an exact match to the constant primer or identifier. COPE v1.2.5 was used to merge the high-quality paired reads, and each unique nucleotide sequence was defined as a clonotype. MiTCR v1.1 was used to align the clonotypes against IMGT TRBV, TRBD and TRBJ reference segments. The analysis was restricted to V-J combinations with a frequency above 0.0001, which together covered just over 98% of the repertoires. The TCS score was defined as F50 (clonal expansion) divided by E x V (chaos), with BLOSUM62-based TCRdist calculated between CDR3 peptides within each V-J. Welch's t-statistics and random forest reduced 500 to 650 V-J features to around 14, which were used in a naive Bayes classifier (R e1071). The public reads were reanalyzed by TCRdb: fastp trimming at Q25, MiXCR alignment, in-frame beta chains only. For every CDR3 protein sequence, its rows merge into one entry that carries the most common genes and DNA. These V and J calls derive from TCRdb rather than the authors' analysis. In this sample the table shows about 260,000 distinct CDR3 sequences, 15% to 20% of which occur a single time. Under 35% of the sample goes to the ten largest clones.

According to the germline V gene, CDR1 reads MNHNS and CDR2 reads SASEGT. V has 6 bases trimmed and J has 4 bases trimmed; junction bases matching no gene number 4. From the cysteine up to the phenylalanine, the CDR3 has a length of 14 residues. Here the CDR3 DNA is all that survives: 42 bases in frame from base 1. Ophthalmopathy patients had moderately to severely active disease, Clinical Activity Score of at least 3, NOSPECS grade of at least 4, and duration under 3 months. The study excluded patients with uncontrolled infections, other autoimmune diseases, pregnancy or lactation. Clinical symptoms, serum thyroxine and TRAb, thyroid ultrasound, and orbital computed tomography formed the basis for the diagnoses. PBMCs were separated from 7.5 to 10 ml of fresh peripheral blood using Ficoll-Paque density gradient centrifugation. Trizol reagent was used to extract total RNA, and RNA quality was then checked on an Agilent 2100 Bioanalyzer.

Overall study results and their limits: In validation, progression to ophthalmopathy was predicted by the model with around 70% sensitivity and 72.22% specificity, a median of roughly 6.4 months before onset. A model built on a 13 V-J signature distinguished ophthalmopathy from stable hyperthyroidism, reaching 87.88% sensitivity and approximately 81% specificity in cross-validation and 80%/75% in testing. Most expanded thyroid clonotypes (frequency above 0.001) were also detected in blood, a finding suggesting that blood repertoires may reflect thyroid immune responses. Sample size was not statistically predetermined, and blinding of investigators to group allocation was not performed.

Specimen: blood. This receptor was taken from a woman younger than 30 with Graves' ophthalmopathy. Here the chain combines TRBV6-1 and TRBJ1-5; 9 bases in the middle match TRBD1. The CDR3 in this case is CASRTGGVNQPQHF. The nucleotide sequence reads TGTGCCAGCAGGACAGGGGGGGTGAATCAGCCCCAGCATTTT.